This TCR beta chain is from a study of blood T cell repertoires in COVID-19. Participants, roughly 18 to 90 years old, spanned fewer than 30 US areas. Assignment of participants to cohorts was predicated upon participant-reported clinical history. The study counted Cohort 3 donors as recovered given two negative PCRs, clearance, or symptom resolution. V lost 3 bases and J lost 8; bases outside the gene matches: 9. The CDR3 runs 15 residues. Germline V gene sequence: CDR1 MNHEY, CDR2 SVGAGI. Per the original data handling: Researchers report that nucleated cell counts were estimated from reference gene primer amplification. Method: immunoSEQ multiplex PCR; TCRdb's copy keeps in-frame clones and lacks some. The V and J calls and the clone size are those of that table, but D and trimming were determined from the DNA. The top ten clones hold around 8% of a sample with 490,000 or so clones, 75% to 90% of them seen once.

This clonotype was obtained from a woman aged 60-75 years who had recovered from COVID-19. Sequencing was done on a sample of PBMCs or T cells enriched from blood (not recorded which). V is TRBV6-5 and J is TRBJ2-1; 8 nucleotides agree with TRBD2. This CDR3 is CASSYRGGPLDEQFF. The CDR3 nucleotides read TGTGCCAGCAGTTATCGGGGGGGCCCGTTGGATGAGCAGTTCTTC.